The next 24 T cell receptor beta chains were all read from a single sample in a study of blood T cell repertoires in COVID-19. The method was immunoSEQ multiplex PCR; TCRdb's version includes in-frame clones alone and lacks a portion of them. The table has 170,000 or so clones, around 89% seen once. Sequencing used peripheral blood. The source of these receptors is a man between 18 and 29 years old who had recovered from COVID-19.

V usage is TRBV2 and J usage is TRBJ2-7; a weak D match, TRBD1 (6 bases). Germline values: CDR1 SNHLY, CDR2 FYNNEI. Deletions cut 6 bases from V and 0 bases from J, with 15 bases between. The CDR3 loop spans 15 amino acids. CDR3 sequence: CASRGNRAGSYEQYF. CDR3 coding DNA: TGTGCCAGCAGGGGGAACAGGGCCGGCTCCTACGAGCAGTACTTC.

This clone came up many times. The chain couples TRBV29-1 to TRBJ1-5; TRBD1 matches 7 bases. This CDR3 region has 14 residues. Germline trimming cut 4 bases from V and 4 bases from J; bases unmatched to any gene: 7. CDR1 and CDR2 (germline): SQVTM, ANQGSEA. The CDR3 DNA sequence: TGCAGCGTTGGAGGGACAGATCCTAATCAGCCCCAGCATTTT. Protein sequence: CSVGGTDPNQPQHF.

J is TRBJ2-2 and V is TRBV6-5; 8 nucleotides match TRBD1. With V trimmed by 7 bases and J by 4 bases, 8 bases remained unmatched. CDR3 length equals 15 residues. Germline V lookup: CDR1 MNHEY, CDR2 SVGAGI. Here the CDR3 DNA reads TGTGCCAGCACCCGGACAGGGTTGAGCACCGGGGAGCTGTTTTTT. Amino acids: CASTRTGLSTGELFF.

V usage is TRBV10-3 and J usage is TRBJ1-2, with no clear D. Trimming removed 4 bases at V and 8 bases at J, with 14 bases between. The CDR3 totals 13 residues. The germline V gene has CDR1 ENHRY and CDR2 SYGVKD. The CDR3 region has the DNA TGTGCCATCAGTGTTGGCAGGTCTGGGGGCTACACCTTC. It specifies CAISVGRSGGYTF.

V and J are TRBV3-1 (or the pseudogene TRBV3-2) and TRBJ2-5; D not resolved. V dropped 5 bases and J dropped 7 bases, with 11 bases sitting between them. The CDR3 sequence is 12 residues long. CDR1 LGHDT and CDR2 YNNKEL come from the germline V gene (reference sequence). The CDR3 nucleotides read TGTGCCAGCAGCTTATGGTCGGGGACCCAGTACTTC. Translated, it gives CASSLWSGTQYF.

The V call is TRBV4-3, the J call TRBJ2-7; no definite D call. This CDR3 is built from 16 residues. The V gene lost 4 bases and the J gene lost 0 bases, with 16 bases spanning the gap. CDR1 is LGHNA and CDR2 is YSLEER in the germline V gene. The CDR3 is CASSLRPSADSYEQYF. The CDR3, as DNA: TGCGCCAGCAGCCTCCGGCCGAGCGCTGACTCCTACGAGCAGTACTTC.

The CDR3 DNA follows: TGTGCCAGCAGTTTACGCTCCTACGAGCAGTACTTC. This sequence encodes CASSLRSYEQYF. J is TRBJ2-7 and V is TRBV28; no clear D. Deletions cut 2 bases from V and 0 bases from J, with 2 bases between. CDR1 and CDR2 from the germline V gene are MDHEN and SYDVKM. This CDR3 is 12 amino acids long.

The chain links TRBV5-8 to TRBJ1-5, with 9 bases that match TRBD1. Germline CDR1 SGHTS, CDR2 YDEGEE. Trimming cost V 0 bases and J 7 bases; bases outside gene matches: 5. This CDR3 region has 15 residues. CDR3 coding DNA: TGTGCCAGCAGCTTGGGGTTTGACAGGGGGCAGCCCCAGCATTTT. Protein sequence: CASSLGFDRGQPQHF.

This chain links TRBV20-1 with TRBJ1-5; no firm D call. The V and J ends lost 8 bases and 4 bases respectively, with 6 bases between them. Germline CDR1 DFQATT, CDR2 SNEGSKA (reference sequence). The CDR3 spans 10 residues. The CDR3 here is CSQLNQPQHF. The CDR3 bases are TGCAGTCAACTTAATCAGCCCCAGCATTTT.

The V call is TRBV5-1, the J call TRBJ1-1; 7 bases agree with TRBD1. V shed 4 bases and J 8 bases; nucleotides not matched to a gene: 11. The germline V gene encodes CDR1 SGHRS and CDR2 YFSETQ. This CDR3 is 14 amino acids long. This chain's CDR3 is CASSPDRLRAEAFF. CDR3 nucleotide sequence: TGCGCCAGCAGCCCGGACAGGCTCCGAGCCGAAGCTTTCTTT.

This clone was counted a single time. This chain connects TRBV11-2 to TRBJ2-3, with D uncertain. The V end lost 3 bases, the J end lost 6 bases, and 4 bases lay between the germline ends. This CDR3 has 11 amino acids. CDR1 is SGHAT, CDR2 FQNNGV, per germline. CDR3 region: CASSFGDTQYF. CDR3 DNA sequence: TGTGCCAGCAGCTTTGGCGATACGCAGTATTTT.

The chain carries TRBV7-2 and TRBJ2-3; 8 nucleotides line up with TRBD2. The CDR3 is 14 residues long. Germline-derived CDR1 and CDR2 are SGHTA and FQGNSA. The V segment lost 6 bases and the J segment 1 base; nucleotides outside the gene matches: 3. CDR3 amino acids: CASRSGSRTDTQYF. The CDR3 bases are TGTGCCAGCAGGAGCGGGAGCCGCACAGATACGCAGTATTTT.

The genes are TRBV11-3 and TRBJ2-2; a weak D match, TRBD1 (5 bases). The CDR3 contains 16 residues. V was trimmed by 0 bases and J by 1 base, leaving 9 bases between them. Germline V gives CDR1 SGHNT, CDR2 YENEEA. The CDR3 DNA is TGTGCCAGCAGCTTAGATTACAGGAGGAACACCGGGGAGCTGTTTTTT. This gives the protein CASSLDYRRNTGELFF.

V usage is TRBV5-1 and J usage is TRBJ2-2, with TRBD1 as a possible D gene (6 bases). V was trimmed by 4 bases and J by 7 bases, leaving 11 bases between them. This CDR3 contains 13 residues. Germline CDR1 and CDR2: SGHRS and YFSETQ. The chain's CDR3 is CASSGGQSGELFF. The CDR3 coding sequence is TGCGCCAGCAGCGGAGGACAGAGCGGGGAGCTGTTTTTT.

Only one count was recorded for this clone. The chain has TRBV5-1 and TRBJ1-5; tentative D call: TRBD1 (5 bases). The CDR3 totals 13 residues. The V end was cut by 4 bases, the J end by 5 bases, with 10 bases between. Germline values: CDR1 SGHRS, CDR2 YFSETQ. The CDR3 reads CASSRGIDQPQHF. The CDR3 DNA is TGCGCCAGCAGCCGGGGGATAGATCAGCCCCAGCATTTT. The full variable domain, completed using reference TRBV5-1 and TRBJ1-5, is KAGVTQTPRYLIKTRGQQVTLSCSPISGHRSVSWYQQTPGQGLQFLFEYFSETQRNKGNFPGRFSGRQFSNSRSEMNVSTLELGDSALYLCASSRGIDQPQHFGDGTRLSIL.

This chain links TRBV6-5 with TRBJ1-2; D remains ambiguous. The germline V gene encodes CDR1 MNHEY and CDR2 SVGAGI. V lost 6 bases and J 5 bases, leaving 10 bases between the germline ends. The CDR3 is 12 amino acids. CDR3 DNA: TGTGCCAGCAGGAGGGATTTTTATGGCTACACCTTC. As protein: CASRRDFYGYTF.

The chain links TRBV7-6 to TRBJ2-7; 11 bases agree with TRBD2. The CDR3 has 16 amino acids. Trimming took 3 bases from V and 0 from J; bases not matched to a gene: 4. The germline gives CDR1 SGHVS, CDR2 FNYEAQ. CDR3 nucleotides: TGTGCCAGCAGCTTCACCGGGACTAGCGGCTCCTACGAGCAGTACTTC. This translates into CASSFTGTSGSYEQYF.

The chain has TRBV15 and TRBJ1-5; a weak D match, TRBD1 (5 bases). CDR3 length equals 14 residues. The V end was cut by 5 bases, the J end by 3 bases, with 11 bases between. CDR1 and CDR2 from the germline V gene are LNHNV and YYDKDF (reference sequence). The chain's CDR3 is CATSGTGTNQPQHF. The CDR3 bases are TGTGCCACCAGCGGAACAGGTACCAATCAGCCCCAGCATTTT.

The V and J genes are TRBV7-2 and TRBJ1-5, with D hard to call. The germline V and J ends were trimmed by 1 base and 7 bases, with 14 bases remaining between them. Germline V gives CDR1 SGHTA, CDR2 FQGNSA. The CDR3 extends over 15 amino acids. CDR3 sequence reads: CASSLVSTPGQPQHF. In DNA form, the CDR3 reads TGTGCCAGCAGCTTAGTCTCCACTCCGGGGCAGCCCCAGCATTTT.

This clone came up many times. The rearrangement joins TRBV7-8 to TRBJ2-2, with TRBD1 matching 8 bases. Germline V gene sequence: CDR1 SGHVS, CDR2 FQNEAQ. This CDR3 has 15 amino acids. Losses at the gene ends were 5 bases for V and 4 bases for J; bases not matched to a gene: 6. The chain's CDR3 is CASSPRDRITGELFF. DNA for the CDR3: TGTGCCAGCAGCCCCCGGGACAGGATCACCGGGGAGCTGTTTTTT.

The chain employs TRBV6-2 or TRBV6-3 and TRBJ2-7; D might be TRBD1 (6 bases). The germline gives CDR1 MNHEY, CDR2 SVGEGT. The CDR3 covers 14 residues. Trimming shortened V by 3 bases and J by 4 bases, and 13 bases separated the two germline ends. CDR3 amino acids: CASSYPGQGYEQYF. CDR3 bases: TGTGCCAGCAGTTATCCTGGGCAGGGGTACGAGCAGTACTTC.

This chain connects TRBV5-1 to TRBJ1-6, with D uncertain. The CDR3 consists of 18 residues. Trimming shortened V by 4 bases and J by 4 bases, and 21 bases separated the two germline ends. Per the germline V gene, CDR1 is SGHRS and CDR2 is YFSETQ. The CDR3 loop is CASSGGPLGLLYNSPLHF. Here the CDR3 DNA reads TGCGCCAGCAGCGGTGGGCCGTTAGGCCTCCTTTATAATTCACCCCTCCACTTT.

This chain links TRBV19 with TRBJ2-1; weak D call: TRBD2 (6 bases). This CDR3 comprises 14 residues. Germline V lookup: CDR1 LNHDA, CDR2 SQIVND (reference sequence). Trimming cost V 3 bases and J 5 bases, with 11 bases left between them. The CDR3 coding sequence is TGTGCCAGTAGTATTATTAGCGGAGACAATGAGCAGTTCTTC. Translating it yields CASSIISGDNEQFF.

The chain links TRBV6-2 or TRBV6-3 to TRBJ1-1, with a tentative D call TRBD1 (5 bases). CDR1 is MNHEY and CDR2 is SVGEGT in the germline V gene. V lost 5 bases and J 5 bases, leaving 9 bases between the germline ends. The CDR3 contains 12 residues. Here the CDR3 reads CASSPRATEAFF. The CDR3 DNA sequence: TGTGCCAGCAGTCCCAGGGCTACTGAAGCTTTCTTT.